This TCR beta chain stems from a study of blood T cells in healthy people across ages. It was with a sample-barcoded 5' primer and a J-beta primer mix that a second PCR of roughly 7 to 12 cycles was run. A single record per CDR3 protein comes from TCRdb applying MiXCR to the 5' RACE reads. Altogether about 1.5 million distinct CDR3 sequences are present, 42% being singletons, with the ten largest covering around 4%. V was clipped by 7 bases and J by 1 base, with 10 bases between them. CDR1 is MNHNS, CDR2 SASEGT, per germline. The CDR3 runs 13 residues. Sequences were obtained from blood. The V and J genes are TRBV6-1 and TRBJ1-1, with unresolved D. The source of this sequence is a woman aged 18-29 years in good health. The CDR3 nucleotides are TGTGCCAGCACCAAGGGAAGGAACACTGAAGCTTTCTTT. It is translated as CASTKGRNTEAFF.